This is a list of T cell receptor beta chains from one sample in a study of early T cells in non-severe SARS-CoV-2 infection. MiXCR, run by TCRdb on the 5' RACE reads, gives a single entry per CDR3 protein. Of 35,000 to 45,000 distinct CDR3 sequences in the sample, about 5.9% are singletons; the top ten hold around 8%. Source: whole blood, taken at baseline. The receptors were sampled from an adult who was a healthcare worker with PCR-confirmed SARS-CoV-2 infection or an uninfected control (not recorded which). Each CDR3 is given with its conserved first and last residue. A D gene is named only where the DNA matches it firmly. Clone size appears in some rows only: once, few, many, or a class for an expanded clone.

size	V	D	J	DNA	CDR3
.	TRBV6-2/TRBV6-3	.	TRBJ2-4	TGTGCCAGCAGTGTTAGGGGCACCGGGAACATTCAGTACTTC	CASSVRGTGNIQYF
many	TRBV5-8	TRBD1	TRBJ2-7	TGTGCCAGCAGCCCGGGACAGGGGCTACAAAGGGGGGAGCAGTACTTC	CASSPGQGLQRGEQYF
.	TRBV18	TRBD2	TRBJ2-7	TGTGCCAGCTCACCGAACGGGGGGGTAACCTACGAGCAGTACTTC	CASSPNGGVTYEQYF
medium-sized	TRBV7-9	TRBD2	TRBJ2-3	TGTGCCAGCAGCTGGACTAGCGGGGGCACAGATACGCAGTATTTT	CASSWTSGGTDTQYF
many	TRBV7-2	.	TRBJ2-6	TGTGCCAGCAGCTCGGGGCAGCTTGGGGCCAACGTCCTGACTTTC	CASSSGQLGANVLTF
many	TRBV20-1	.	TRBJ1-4	TGCAGTGCGCACCAGGGACTGTATAATGAAAAACTGTTTTTT	CSAHQGLYNEKLFF
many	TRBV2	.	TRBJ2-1	TGTGCCACCCCGACCCCCTATAACAATGAGCAGTTCTTC	CATPTPYNNEQFF
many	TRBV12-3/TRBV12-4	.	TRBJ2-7	TGTGCCAGCAGTTGGGGGGAAACCTACGAGCAGTACTTC	CASSWGETYEQYF
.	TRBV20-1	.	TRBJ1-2	TGCAGTGCTAGAACTACGAAACCGGGACATTCAATGTATGGCTACACCTTC	CSARTTKPGHSMYGYTF
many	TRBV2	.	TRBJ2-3	TGTGCCAGCAGTGAGGAGGATACGCAGTATTTT	CASSEEDTQYF
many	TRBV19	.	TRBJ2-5	TGTGCCAGTGGGGCGGGGGCAGGGGAGACCCAGTACTTC	CASGAGAGETQYF
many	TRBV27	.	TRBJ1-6	TGTGCCAGCAAGCCCACAACGAATTCACCCCTCCACTTT	CASKPTTNSPLHF
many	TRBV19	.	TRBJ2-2	TGTGCCAGTAGTATAGAAAGCGCGGGCAACACCGGGGAGCTGTTTTTT	CASSIESAGNTGELFF
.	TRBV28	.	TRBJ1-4	TGTGCCACCCATGGGGCGCCTAATGAAAAACTGTTTTTT	CATHGAPNEKLFF
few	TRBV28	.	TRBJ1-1	TGTGCCAGCAGTTTCCCCCCGCCGAACACTGAAGCTTTCTTT	CASSFPPPNTEAFF
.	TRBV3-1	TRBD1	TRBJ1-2	TGTGCCAGCAGCCCGGGACAGGGGGTTTTTGGCTACACCTTC	CASSPGQGVFGYTF
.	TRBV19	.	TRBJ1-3	TGTGCCACTGTTCGGAACTCTGGAAACACCATATATTTT	CATVRNSGNTIYF
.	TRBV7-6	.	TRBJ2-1	TGTGCCAGCAGCCCGACCTGGGGGTCGAATGAGCAGTTCTTC	CASSPTWGSNEQFF
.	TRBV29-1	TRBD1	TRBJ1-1	TGCAGCGTTGAAACTTTCGAGGGGGCGAACACTGAAGCTTTCTTT	CSVETFEGANTEAFF
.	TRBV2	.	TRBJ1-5	TGTGCCAGCAGTGGCGGGGGGGGCCGGAATCAGCCCCAGCATTTT	CASSGGGGRNQPQHF
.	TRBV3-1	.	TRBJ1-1	TGTGCCAGCACCTCAAGGGGTGCTAGGACTGAAGCTTTCTTT	CASTSRGARTEAFF
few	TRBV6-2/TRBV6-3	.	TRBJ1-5	TGTGCCAGCACCGTACAGGGTAATCAGCCCCAGCATTTT	CASTVQGNQPQHF
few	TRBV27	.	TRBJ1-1	TGTGCCAGCAGCCCCCCAGGGCGTCTGGAAGCTTTCTTT	CASSPPGRLEAFF
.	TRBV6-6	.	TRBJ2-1	TGTGCCAGCACCCCGCGGGAAGCGTCCTACAATGAGCAGTTCTTC	CASTPREASYNEQFF
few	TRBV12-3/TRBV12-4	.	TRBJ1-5	TGTGCCAGCAGTTTAGGTCCGGGTGCCAGCAATCAGCCCCAGCATTTT	CASSLGPGASNQPQHF
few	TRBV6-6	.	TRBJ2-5	TGTGCCAGCAGAGGAATGGGAGCCCGGCAAGAGACCCAGTACTTC	CASRGMGARQETQYF
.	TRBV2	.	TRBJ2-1	TGTGCCAGCAGCCAAGTGGGGGCGGGTGAGCAGTTCTTC	CASSQVGAGEQFF
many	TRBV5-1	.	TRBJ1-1	TGCGCCAGCAAGCGAGGTATTGTCACTGAAGCTTTCTTT	CASKRGIVTEAFF